The 30 T cell receptor beta chains presented below share a single source sample, sequenced in a study of T cells in Graves' hyperthyroidism and ophthalmopathy. RNA transcripts yielded amplified TCR beta CDR3 regions. First-round RT-PCR with HTBI primers amplified the TCR CDR3 region. MiXCR, applied by TCRdb to the multiplex PCR reads, yields one record per CDR3 protein. This sample has 350,000 to 500,000 distinct CDR3 sequences, with roughly 15% found just once. Sequences were obtained from blood. These receptors were obtained from a woman under 30 with Graves' hyperthyroidism.

The rearrangement uses TRBV5-1 and TRBJ1-4, with a weak D call TRBD1 (6 bases). The CDR3 loop spans 15 amino acids. Germline CDR1 and CDR2: SGHRS and YFSETQ. V was clipped by 1 base and J by 11 bases, with 18 bases between them. The CDR3, as DNA: TGCGCCAGCAGCTTGCGTCAGGGGATGATTGGGAAACTGTTTTTT. Protein sequence: CASSLRQGMIGKLFF.

This clonotype was seen at least ten times. The J gene is TRBJ1-1, the V gene TRBV12-3 or TRBV12-4, with a tentative D call TRBD1 (5 bases). Trimming pared 1 base from V and 2 bases from J, leaving 11 bases between. The CDR3 is made up of 15 amino acids. This CDR3 reads CASSLVRDGNTEAFF. CDR3 in DNA: TGTGCCAGCAGTTTAGTGAGGGACGGCAACACTGAAGCTTTCTTT.

The rearrangement links TRBV30 to TRBJ1-2, with no clear D. Germline V gene lookup returns CDR1 GTSNPN and CDR2 SVGIG (reference sequence). Trimming took off 0 bases at V and 1 base at J, with 3 bases between the two ends. CDR3 length: 12 residues. In DNA, the CDR3 is TGTGCCTGGAGTGTGAATAACTATGGCTACACCTTC. This translates into CAWSVNNYGYTF.

This clonotype was counted between two and nine times. The chain joins TRBV30 to TRBJ2-7, with 10 bases that match TRBD2. Germline V CDR1 and CDR2: GTSNPN, SVGIG (reference sequence). The CDR3 is made up of 17 amino acids. V lost 4 bases to trimming and J lost 0 bases; unmatched junction nucleotides: 12. The chain's CDR3 is CAWIWLAGAPISYEQYF. The DNA of the CDR3 is TGTGCCTGGATCTGGCTAGCGGGAGCACCTATCTCCTACGAGCAGTACTTC.

This chain uses TRBV10-2 with TRBJ2-5; TRBD2 might be the D (5 bases). The CDR3 spans 14 residues. CDR1 is WSHSY and CDR2 is SAAADI in the germline V gene. Trimming removed 8 bases at V and 0 bases at J, with 13 bases between. Written as DNA, the CDR3 is TGCGCCAGCGGGAGAAGGCAGTACCAAGAGACCCAGTACTTC. Amino acids: CASGRRQYQETQYF.

This clonotype was seen repeatedly, ten times or more. This chain links TRBV2 with TRBJ2-3, with 8 bases identical to TRBD2. Trimming at V came to 6 bases and at J to 3 bases, leaving 8 bases not matched to a gene. This CDR3 has 15 residues. The V gene's germline CDR1 is SNHLY and CDR2 FYNNEI. The chain's CDR3 is CASRNSGIRTDTQYF. The CDR3 DNA reads as TGTGCCAGCAGAAATAGCGGGATCAGGACAGATACGCAGTATTTT.

This clonotype was seen at least ten times. Here the CDR3 reads CASISLSGTASGIQYF. CDR3 in DNA: TGTGCCAGCATCTCTCTCTCAGGGACCGCGTCGGGCATTCAGTACTTC. The chain uses TRBV28 and TRBJ2-4; D may be TRBD1 or TRBD2 (5 bases each). In germline, CDR1 is MDHEN, CDR2 SYDVKM. Trimming removed 7 bases from V and 9 bases from J, with 25 bases in between. CDR3 length: 16 amino acids.

CDR3 residues: CASSVAGGGRKSYNEQFF. CDR3 sequence (DNA): TGTGCCAGCAGCGTAGCGGGGGGGGGGCGAAAGTCCTACAATGAGCAGTTCTTC. The V gene is TRBV9, the J gene TRBJ2-1; 8 bases agree with TRBD2. V was clipped by 0 bases and J by 1 base; unmatched bases: 9. This CDR3 contains 18 residues. The germline CDR1 and CDR2 sequences are SGDLS and YYNGEE.

This chain connects TRBV28 to TRBJ1-4; no clear D. Germline CDR1 is MDHEN and CDR2 is SYDVKM. The CDR3 extends over 16 amino acids. V was clipped by 6 bases and J by 8 bases, with 22 bases between them. For the CDR3, the DNA is TGTGCCAGCAGCCCATTCGAAAACGTAGGGCGGGAAAAACTGTTTTTT. The encoded protein is CASSPFENVGREKLFF.

Ten or more counts support this clonotype. The V gene is TRBV5-5, the J gene TRBJ2-4; 7 bases fit TRBD1. Germline CDR1 reads SGHKS; CDR2 reads YYEKEE (reference sequence). The CDR3 sequence is 15 residues long. The junction had 2 bases not matched to a gene; V was cut back by 1 base and J by 1 base. The CDR3 DNA is TGTGCCAGCAGCTTGACAGGGGTGGCCAAAAACATTCAGTACTTC. Its translation is CASSLTGVAKNIQYF.

CDR3 amino acids: CASSLIQGVGELFF. In DNA, the CDR3 is TGTGCCAGCAGTTTAATACAGGGGGTCGGGGAGCTGTTTTTT. This chain uses TRBV28 with TRBJ2-2; 8 bases fit TRBD1. The CDR3 sequence is 14 residues long. With V trimmed by 2 bases and J by 7 bases, 3 bases remained unmatched. Germline V CDR1 and CDR2: MDHEN, SYDVKM. Supplemented by reference TRBV28 and TRBJ2-2, the full variable domain reads DVKVTQSSRYLVKRTGEKVFLECVQDMDHENMFWYRQDPGLGLRLIYFSYDVKMKEKGDIPEGYSVSREKKERFSLILESASTNQTSMYLCASSLIQGVGELFFGEGSRLTVL.

This clonotype has a count of ten or more. The chain uses TRBV18 and TRBJ2-7; the match to TRBD1 covers 11 bases. The length of the CDR3 is 15 residues. V gave up 2 bases and J gave up 2 bases; unmatched junction bases: 2. Germline V gene data show CDR1 as KGHSH and CDR2 as LQKENI. For the CDR3, the DNA is TGTGCCAGCTCACCAGGGGGACAGGGGGCCTACGAGCAGTACTTC. Protein sequence: CASSPGGQGAYEQYF.

In its sample, this clonotype was seen many times. The V gene is TRBV7-8, the J gene TRBJ1-1; weak D call: TRBD1 (5 bases). CDR1 is SGHVS, CDR2 FQNEAQ, per germline. V lost 1 base, J lost 4 bases, and 10 bases lay in between. CDR3 length equals 14 residues. The CDR3 here is CASSLVREVTEAFF. In DNA, the CDR3 is TGTGCCAGCAGCTTAGTCAGGGAGGTCACTGAAGCTTTCTTT.

This clonotype was seen repeatedly, ten times or more. This rearrangement joins TRBV12-3 or TRBV12-4 to TRBJ2-7, with D perhaps being TRBD1 or TRBD2 (5 bases each). The CDR3 extends over 15 amino acids. The ends were cut back, 3 bases at V and 6 bases at J, with 18 bases in the middle. The CDR3 DNA reads as TGTGCCAGCAGTTTTGAATCGAGGGGTTCGACCGAGCAGTACTTC. Its protein product is CASSFESRGSTEQYF.

This clonotype was found a few times. The chain joins TRBV5-1 to TRBJ2-3, with TRBD1 matching over 7 bases. The CDR3 runs 14 residues. The V and J ends lost 7 bases and 0 bases, in that order; junction bases with no gene match: 5. Germline V CDR1 and CDR2: SGHRS, YFSETQ. The CDR3, as DNA: TGCGCCAGCGGGACAGCTACTAGCACAGATACGCAGTATTTT. It encodes CASGTATSTDTQYF.

This clonotype showed up just a few times. The chain joins TRBV30 to TRBJ1-6; TRBD1 matches 9 bases. CDR1 is GTSNPN, CDR2 SVGIG, per germline (reference sequence). The CDR3 sequence is 14 residues long. V was clipped by 3 bases and J by 3 bases; unmatched bases: 0. The CDR3 reads CAWRGQGYNSPLHF. In nucleotides, the CDR3 is TGTGCCTGGAGGGGACAGGGCTATAATTCACCCCTCCACTTT.

This clonotype has just a few counts. V usage is TRBV20-1 and J usage is TRBJ1-4; D gene ambiguous. Per germline, CDR1 DFQATT and CDR2 SNEGSKA (reference sequence). The CDR3 runs 12 residues. Trimming took 6 bases from V and 8 from J, leaving 13 bases between them. The CDR3 is CSAGRDEEKLFF. The DNA of the CDR3 is TGCAGTGCAGGACGAGATGAAGAAAAACTGTTTTTT.

The table lists this clonotype with many counts. The V call is TRBV12-5, the J call TRBJ1-2, with TRBD1 matching 9 bases. V gave up 1 base and J gave up 5 bases; unmatched junction bases: 5. Per the germline V gene, CDR1 is LGHNT and CDR2 is FRNRAP. This CDR3 is built from 15 residues. Here the CDR3 reads CASGLGGTGSYGYTF. CDR3 nucleotides: TGTGCTAGTGGTTTGGGAGGGACAGGGTCTTATGGCTACACCTTC. Combining the CDR3 with reference TRBV12-5 and TRBJ1-2 gives the whole variable domain DARVTQTPRHKVTEMGQEVTMRCQPILGHNTVFWYRQTMMQGLELLAYFRNRAPLDDSGMPKDRFSAEMPDATLATLKIQPSEPRDSAVYFCASGLGGTGSYGYTFGSGTRLTVV.

This chain joins TRBV5-5 and TRBJ2-3, with D uncertain. This CDR3 spans 14 amino acids. Between the trimmed V and J ends, which lost 4 bases and 2 bases, there was a span of 11 bases. Germline CDR1 reads SGHKS; CDR2 reads YYEKEE (reference sequence). In DNA, the CDR3 is TGTGCCAGCAGCCCCGACACAACCACAGATACGCAGTATTTT. It specifies CASSPDTTTDTQYF. Full variable domain (outside the CDR3, taken from reference TRBV5-5 and TRBJ2-3): DAGVTQSPTHLIKTRGQQVTLRCSPISGHKSVSWYQQVLGQGPQFIFQYYEKEERGRGNFPDRFSARQFPNYSSELNVNALLLGDSALYLCASSPDTTTDTQYFGPGTRLTVL.

This clonotype was counted ten times or more. The chain recombines TRBV10-3 with TRBJ2-3; TRBD2 matches at 8 bases. The junction had 4 bases not matched to a gene; V was cut back by 6 bases and J by 5 bases. The germline CDR1 and CDR2 sequences are ENHRY and SYGVKD. The CDR3 consists of 13 residues. CDR3 amino acids: CAISGRAQDTQYF. The CDR3 DNA is TGTGCCATCAGCGGGAGGGCCCAAGATACGCAGTATTTT.

The table lists this clonotype with a count of one. The rearrangement joins TRBV7-2 to TRBJ2-7; 7 bases align to TRBD1. CDR3 length equals 15 residues. The germline V gene encodes CDR1 SGHTA and CDR2 FQGNSA. The V and J ends lost 5 bases and 0 bases, in that order; junction bases with no gene match: 7. CDR3 nucleotide sequence: TGTGCCAGCAGCCTCGGACAGGTTAGCTCCTACGAGCAGTACTTC. Protein: CASSLGQVSSYEQYF.

At least ten counts were recorded for this clonotype. The chain couples TRBV9 to TRBJ2-7; 10 bases are a match to TRBD2. Trimming cost V 0 bases and J 8 bases; bases outside gene matches: 8. Germline V gene sequence: CDR1 SGDLS, CDR2 YYNGEE. This CDR3 contains 15 residues. CDR3 in DNA: TGTGCCAGCAGCGTAGGAGGGCTAGCGGGAGAACAGCAGTACTTC. It encodes CASSVGGLAGEQQYF. The full variable domain, with the rest looked up from reference TRBV9 and TRBJ2-7, is DSGVTQTPKHLITATGQRVTLRCSPRSGDLSVYWYQQSLDQGLQFLIQYYNGEERAKGNILERFSAQQFPDLHSELNLSSLELGDSALYFCASSVGGLAGEQQYFGPGTRLTVT.

Ten or more counts support this clonotype. The chain recombines TRBV28 with TRBJ1-1; weak D call: TRBD1 (6 bases). The germline V gene has CDR1 MDHEN and CDR2 SYDVKM. The CDR3 sequence is 14 residues long. Trimming cost V 3 bases and J 5 bases, with 13 bases left between them. This CDR3 reads CASSFSRGRTEAFF. The CDR3 nucleotides read TGTGCCAGCAGTTTCAGTCGGGGGCGGACTGAAGCTTTCTTT.

This clonotype was seen a few times. This chain joins TRBV6-1 and TRBJ1-2, with D possibly being TRBD1 (5 bases). Germline values: CDR1 MNHNS, CDR2 SASEGT. Trimming cost V 7 bases and J 8 bases, with 20 bases left between them. The CDR3 is 14 residues long. For the CDR3, the DNA is TGTGCCAGCACAGGGCGGGACGCAGGAGGCGGCTACACCTTC. This translates into CASTGRDAGGGYTF.

This clonotype was recorded at least ten times. The rearrangement links TRBV7-2 to TRBJ2-1, with TRBD2 matching 7 bases. The V gene end was trimmed by 4 bases and the J gene end by 13 bases; junction bases not matched to a gene: 10. Germline V gene sequence: CDR1 SGHTA, CDR2 FQGNSA. This CDR3 comprises 13 residues. CDR3 amino acids: CASSSGPGTTQFF. The CDR3 DNA sequence: TGTGCCAGCAGCTCGGGACCCGGGACTACTCAGTTCTTC.

Many counts were recorded for this clonotype. The chain has TRBV7-2 and TRBJ2-3, with D unresolved. V gave up 6 bases and J gave up 2 bases, with 18 bases separating them. The CDR3 loop spans 16 amino acids. The germline gives CDR1 SGHTA, CDR2 FQGNSA. CDR3 DNA sequence: TGTGCCAGCAGGTCCATGGGTCTATACCACACAGATACGCAGTATTTT. Encoded protein: CASRSMGLYHTDTQYF.

In this sample, this clonotype turned up many times. The chain carries TRBV20-1 and TRBJ2-3, with a weak D call TRBD2 (6 bases). The germline V gene has CDR1 DFQATT and CDR2 SNEGSKA (reference sequence). Between the trimmed V and J ends, which lost 6 bases and 4 bases, there was a span of 17 bases. CDR3 length: 14 residues. Written as DNA, the CDR3 is TGCAGTGCGACCCGGGACTCCACCGCAGATACGCAGTATTTT. Encoded protein: CSATRDSTADTQYF.

Many counts were recorded for this clonotype. The chain is built from TRBV18 and TRBJ2-3; D ambiguous. Germline V gene data show CDR1 as KGHSH and CDR2 as LQKENI. The CDR3 contains 15 residues. Trimming pared 1 base from V and 2 bases from J, leaving 10 bases between. CDR3 DNA sequence: TGTGCCAGCTCACCACTAACCCAAGACACAGATACGCAGTATTTT. This gives the protein CASSPLTQDTDTQYF.

This clonotype was detected only a few times. The V gene is TRBV9, the J gene TRBJ2-1; 13 positions agree with TRBD2. The CDR3 contains 18 residues. Trimming at V came to 0 bases and at J to 8 bases, leaving 11 bases not matched to a gene. Germline V lookup: CDR1 SGDLS, CDR2 YYNGEE. CDR3 sequence (DNA): TGTGCCAGCAGCGTAGCTACTAGCGGGAGGGCCATCATGTATGAGCAGTTCTTC. It yields the protein CASSVATSGRAIMYEQFF.

This clonotype was seen a handful of times. The J gene is TRBJ2-3, the V gene TRBV2, with D perhaps TRBD1 (6 bases). Deletions cut 10 bases from V and 3 bases from J, with 23 bases between. The CDR3 loop spans 16 amino acids. Per germline, CDR1 SNHLY and CDR2 FYNNEI. The CDR3 is CAIKPDRLRDTDTQYF. The CDR3 region has the DNA TGTGCCATAAAACCGGACAGACTTAGAGATACAGATACGCAGTATTTT.